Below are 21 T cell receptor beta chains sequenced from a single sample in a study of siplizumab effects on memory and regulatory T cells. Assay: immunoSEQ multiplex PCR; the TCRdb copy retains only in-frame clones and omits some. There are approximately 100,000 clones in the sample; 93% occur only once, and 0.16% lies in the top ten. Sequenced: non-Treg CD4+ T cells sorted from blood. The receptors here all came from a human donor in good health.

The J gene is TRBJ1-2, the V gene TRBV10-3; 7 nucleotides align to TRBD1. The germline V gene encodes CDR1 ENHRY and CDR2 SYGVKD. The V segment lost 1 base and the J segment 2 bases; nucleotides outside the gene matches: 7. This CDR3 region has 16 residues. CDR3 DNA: TGTGCCATCAGTGAGTTTACGGGACAGTTAAACTATGGCTACACCTTC. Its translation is CAISEFTGQLNYGYTF.

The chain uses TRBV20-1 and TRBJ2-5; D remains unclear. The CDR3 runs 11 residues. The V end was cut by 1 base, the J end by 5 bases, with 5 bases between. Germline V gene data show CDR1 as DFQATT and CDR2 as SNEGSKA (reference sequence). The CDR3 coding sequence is TGCAGTGCTAGAGGTGGTGAGACCCAGTACTTC. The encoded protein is CSARGGETQYF.

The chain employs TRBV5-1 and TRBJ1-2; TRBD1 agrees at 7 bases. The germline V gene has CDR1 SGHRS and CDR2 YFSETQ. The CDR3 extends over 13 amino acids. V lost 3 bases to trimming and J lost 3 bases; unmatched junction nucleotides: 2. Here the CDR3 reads CASSSTGYYGYTF. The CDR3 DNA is TGCGCCAGCAGCTCGACAGGGTACTATGGCTACACCTTC.

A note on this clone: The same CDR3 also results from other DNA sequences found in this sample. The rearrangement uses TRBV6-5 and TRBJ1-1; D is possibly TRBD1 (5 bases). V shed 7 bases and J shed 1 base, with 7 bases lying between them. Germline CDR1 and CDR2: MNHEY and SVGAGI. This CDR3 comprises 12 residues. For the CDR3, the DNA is TGTGCCAGCACCACAGGGAACACTGAAGCTTTCTTT. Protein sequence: CASTTGNTEAFF.

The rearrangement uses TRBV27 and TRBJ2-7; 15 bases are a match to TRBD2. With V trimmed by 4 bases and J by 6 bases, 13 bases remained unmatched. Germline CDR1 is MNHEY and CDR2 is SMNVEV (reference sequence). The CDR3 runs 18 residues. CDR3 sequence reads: CASSSWGLAGGSYSEQYF. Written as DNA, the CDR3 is TGTGCCAGCAGTTCTTGGGGACTAGCGGGGGGCTCCTACTCCGAGCAGTACTTC.

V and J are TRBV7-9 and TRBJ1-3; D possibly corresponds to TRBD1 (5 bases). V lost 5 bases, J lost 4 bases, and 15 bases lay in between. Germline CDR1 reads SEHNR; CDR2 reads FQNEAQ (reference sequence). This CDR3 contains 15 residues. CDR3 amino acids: CASSPSGASGNTIYF. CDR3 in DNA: TGTGCCAGCAGCCCGAGCGGGGCTTCCGGAAACACCATATATTTT.

The chain's CDR3 is CASKGGGPFSYEQYF. CDR3 DNA sequence: TGTGCCAGTAAAGGCGGGGGACCCTTCTCCTACGAGCAGTACTTC. This chain joins TRBV19 and TRBJ2-7; 7 bases align to TRBD2. CDR3 length: 15 amino acids. The junction had 9 bases not matched to a gene; V was cut back by 7 bases and J by 0 bases. CDR1 is LNHDA, CDR2 SQIVND, per germline (reference sequence).

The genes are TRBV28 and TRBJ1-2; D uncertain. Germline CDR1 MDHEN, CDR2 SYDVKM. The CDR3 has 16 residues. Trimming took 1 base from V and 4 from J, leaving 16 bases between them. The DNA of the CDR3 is TGTGCCAGCAGTTTATTTTCTACGACACAAAGCTATGGCTACACCTTC. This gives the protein CASSLFSTTQSYGYTF.

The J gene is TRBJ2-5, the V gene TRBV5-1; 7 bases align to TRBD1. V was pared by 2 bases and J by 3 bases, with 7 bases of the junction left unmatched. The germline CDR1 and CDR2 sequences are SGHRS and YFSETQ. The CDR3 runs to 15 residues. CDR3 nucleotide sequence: TGCGCCAGCAGCTTTTTCCTCACAGGGGAAGAGACCCAGTACTTC. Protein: CASSFFLTGEETQYF. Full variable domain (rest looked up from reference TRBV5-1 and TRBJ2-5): KAGVTQTPRYLIKTRGQQVTLSCSPISGHRSVSWYQQTPGQGLQFLFEYFSETQRNKGNFPGRFSGRQFSNSRSEMNVSTLELGDSALYLCASSFFLTGEETQYFGPGTRLLVL.

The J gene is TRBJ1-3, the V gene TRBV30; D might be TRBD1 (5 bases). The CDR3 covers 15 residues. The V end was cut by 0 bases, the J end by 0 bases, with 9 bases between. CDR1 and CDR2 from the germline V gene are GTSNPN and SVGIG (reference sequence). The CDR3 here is CAWSVRGPSGNTIYF. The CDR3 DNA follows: TGTGCCTGGAGTGTACGGGGACCCTCTGGAAACACCATATATTTT.

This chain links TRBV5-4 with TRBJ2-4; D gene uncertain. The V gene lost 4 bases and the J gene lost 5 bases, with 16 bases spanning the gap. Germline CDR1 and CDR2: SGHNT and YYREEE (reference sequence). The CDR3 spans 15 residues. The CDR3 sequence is CASSLSIGLQNIQYF. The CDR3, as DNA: TGTGCCAGCAGCCTTTCAATTGGCCTACAAAACATTCAGTACTTC.

Here the CDR3 DNA reads TGTGCTAGTTGCGTGGGCACTGCCGGCACAGATACGCAGTATTTT. It translates to CASCVGTAGTDTQYF. The V and J genes are TRBV12-5 and TRBJ2-3; D is uncertain. Germline V gene data show CDR1 as LGHNT and CDR2 as FRNRAP. The V and J ends lost 8 bases and 1 base respectively, with 16 bases between them. CDR3 size: 15 residues.

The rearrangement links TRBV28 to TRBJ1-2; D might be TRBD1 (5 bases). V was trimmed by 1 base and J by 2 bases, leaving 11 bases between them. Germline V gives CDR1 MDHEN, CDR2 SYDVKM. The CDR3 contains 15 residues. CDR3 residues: CASSLFDRKNYGYTF. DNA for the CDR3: TGTGCCAGCAGTTTATTCGACAGAAAAAACTATGGCTACACCTTC.

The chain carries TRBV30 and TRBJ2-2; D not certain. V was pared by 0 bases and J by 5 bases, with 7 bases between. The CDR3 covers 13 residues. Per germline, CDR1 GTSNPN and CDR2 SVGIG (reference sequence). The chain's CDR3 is CAWSVGGTGELFF. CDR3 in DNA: TGTGCCTGGAGTGTGGGTGGAACCGGGGAGCTGTTTTTT.

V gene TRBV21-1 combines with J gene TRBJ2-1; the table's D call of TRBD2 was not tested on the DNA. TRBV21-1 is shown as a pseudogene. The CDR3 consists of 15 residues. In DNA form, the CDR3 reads TGTGCCAGCAGCTACGGGGTAGCGGGGTACAATGAGCAGTTCTTC. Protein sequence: CASSYGVAGYNEQFF.

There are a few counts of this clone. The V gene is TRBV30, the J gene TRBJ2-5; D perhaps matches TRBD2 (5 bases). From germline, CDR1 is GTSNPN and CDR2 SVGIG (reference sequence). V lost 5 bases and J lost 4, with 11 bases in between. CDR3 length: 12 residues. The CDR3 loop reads CAWGSGGETQYF. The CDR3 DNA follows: TGTGCCTGGGGATCAGGAGGAGAGACCCAGTACTTC.

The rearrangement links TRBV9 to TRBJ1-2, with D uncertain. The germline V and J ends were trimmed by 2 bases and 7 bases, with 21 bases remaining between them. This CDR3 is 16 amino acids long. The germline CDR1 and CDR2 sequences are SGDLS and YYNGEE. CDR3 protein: CASSVPDGPLVRGYTF. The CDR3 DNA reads TGTGCCAGCAGCGTCCCTGACGGGCCCCTTGTCCGTGGCTACACCTTC.

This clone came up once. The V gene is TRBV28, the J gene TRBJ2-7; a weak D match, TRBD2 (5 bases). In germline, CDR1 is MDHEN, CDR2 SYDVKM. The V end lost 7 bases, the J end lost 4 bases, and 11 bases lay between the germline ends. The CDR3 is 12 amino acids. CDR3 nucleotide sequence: TGTGCCAGCACGGGGTTGGCATACGAGCAGTACTTC. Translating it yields CASTGLAYEQYF.

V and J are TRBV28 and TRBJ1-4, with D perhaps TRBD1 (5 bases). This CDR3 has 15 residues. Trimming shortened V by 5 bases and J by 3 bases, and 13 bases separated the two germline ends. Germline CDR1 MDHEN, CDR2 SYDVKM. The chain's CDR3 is CASSARVAANEKLFF. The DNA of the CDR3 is TGTGCCAGCAGTGCCAGGGTTGCGGCTAATGAAAAACTGTTTTTT.

In DNA form, the CDR3 reads TGTGCCAGCAATCCCAGGGGGGCTACCTCCTACAATGAGCAGTTCTTC. Residues: CASNPRGATSYNEQFF. V gene TRBV27 combines with J gene TRBJ2-1, with a weak D call TRBD1 (7 bases). Per the germline V gene, CDR1 is MNHEY and CDR2 is SMNVEV (reference sequence). Trimming cost V 7 bases and J 0 bases, with 16 bases left between them. The CDR3 has 16 amino acids.

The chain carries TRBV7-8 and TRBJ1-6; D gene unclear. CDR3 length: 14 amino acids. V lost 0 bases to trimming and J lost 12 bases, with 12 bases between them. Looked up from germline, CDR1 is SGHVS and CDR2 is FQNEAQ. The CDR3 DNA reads TGTGCCAGCAGCTTAGCGTCCGGCCCTCAACCCCTCCACTTT. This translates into CASSLASGPQPLHF.